This T cell receptor beta chain was documented in a study of technical replicates of blood from four donors (dated by TCRdb to 2015 to 2018). To prepare the library, the immunoSEQ multiplex PCR assay was applied. TCRdb stores this immuneACCESS table with in-frame sequences only. Part of the clones is absent; in the studies checked, under half of the shortfall reflects unresolved V genes, and no reason is known for the rest. Present in this sample are just over 95,000 clones, around 95% of which were seen just once. Approximately 0.21% of the sample goes to the ten largest clones. In the germline V gene, CDR1 corresponds to MGHRA and CDR2 to YSYEKL. The CDR3 contains 14 residues, cysteine and phenylalanine counted. The sequence is cut down to CDR3 DNA, 42 bases in frame from base 1. V trim: 5 bases; J trim: 5 bases; unmatched bases: 7. With respect to this clone: It has no known antigen specificity. There are no base qualities to consult, and no much larger clone falls within one base.

The clonotype comes from a human donor in good health. The V and J genes are TRBV4-1 and TRBJ1-2; TRBD1 aligns with 8 central bases. The specimen was T cells isolated from PBMCs. The bases read TGCGCCAGCAGCACGACAGGGGACTTTTATGGCTACACCTTC. Its protein is CASSTTGDFYGYTF.